This entry concerns a single T cell receptor (beta chain). Its antigen is not yet known. Base qualities are not at hand, and no much larger clone is one base apart. Library creation used the immunoSEQ multiplex PCR assay. Adaptive Biotechnologies carried out TCRB amplification, library preparation, sequencing and preliminary bioinformatics at Survey level resolution. For TCRB sequencing, genomic DNA from the sorted cTfh populations was amplified by multiplex PCR. In the paper's pipeline: In R, clonality was calculated as 1 minus the normalized Shannon entropy, and the Gini index was computed using the R package ineq. The overlap score was defined as the summed counts of shared sequences divided by the total counts of all sequences in both compared samples. The significance of shared clonotypes was tested with Fisher's exact test, assuming a theoretical repertoire of 10^7 TCRB sequences. As stored in TCRdb, this immuneACCESS dataset retains in-frame rearrangements with V and J assigned. A fraction of the clones does not appear; measured against another copy, unresolved V genes explain less than half of the discrepancy, and the remainder lacks a known reason. D and trimming were read from the DNA, whereas the V and J calls and clone size are those reported in that table. The sample includes several thousand clones, with 80% to 90% observed a single time. Roughly 3.6% of the sample comes from the top ten.

This specimen belongs to a study of follicular helper T cells after annual influenza vaccination (dated by TCRdb to between 2016 and 2019). With regard to the full study: Blood was collected on days 0, 7 and 28 after each seasonal influenza vaccination. One week after vaccination, a second recruited cohort of roughly eleven subjects (Table S1) displayed a similar ICOS+CD38+ cTfh response. Samples from 2013-2014 were cryopreserved, whereas samples from 2015 were processed immediately after collection. To look at recall of cTfh clones, some subjects were tracked through successive annual vaccinations covering the 2013-2014, 2014-2015 and 2015-2016 seasons. Six subjects had multi-year samples: four covered two vaccination seasons and two covered three seasons.

The meaning of the sample's time point label: 2014-2015 season, 7 days after vaccination. Adults were given seasonal inactivated influenza vaccine (Fluvarix), and sorted blood CD4 subsets were followed by TCRB sequencing before and after vaccination. To be eligible, subjects had to live in the community and must not have received influenza vaccine in the previous 6 months. Influenza vaccine contraindications, substance abuse, HIV/AIDS, active malignancy, immunomodulatory medication and active illness such as respiratory infection were included among the exclusion criteria. Between about 40 and 100 mL of blood was sampled per time point. Circulating Tfh were defined as non-naive CD4+CXCR5+PD-1+ cells and sorted into ICOS+CD38+ and ICOS-CD38- fractions. Either Ficoll-Paque PLUS or SepMate separation was used to isolate PBMC. Before DNA extraction, cell subsets were sorted from PBMC on a BD FACS Aria.

Counted from cysteine to phenylalanine, this CDR3 has 14 amino acids. Just the 42-base CDR3 DNA is kept, in frame starting at base 1. The V and J ends are trimmed by 6 bases and 1 base, leaving 10 bases between them. CDR1 and CDR2 (MNHEY, SVGAGI) derive from the germline V gene. The full study reports these points: Successive annual vaccinations recalled a recurring oligoclonal ICOS+CD38+ cTfh response that included tetramer and AIM influenza-specific clonotypes. Day 7 ICOS+CD38+ clones were most often found later in ICOS-CD38- cTfh, suggesting that subset may serve as a memory reservoir. ICOS+CD38+ cTfh clonality correlated with the frequency of that population, and its change correlated with the change in circulating plasmablast frequency. Because only about 9-20% of the analyzed cells gave productive TCRB sequences, there was no way to sample rare clonotypes.

Recombination linked TRBV6-5 to TRBJ1-3; TRBD1 might be the D gene, on 6 matching bases. This TCR derives from an adult who received the influenza vaccine. The source was CXCR5+ CD38- circulating T follicular helper cells from blood, collected 7 days after influenza vaccination. The meaning of the sample's cell subset or site label: circulating Tfh, non-naive CD4+CXCR5+PD-1+ (ICOS+CD38+ or ICOS-CD38-). The DNA reads TGTGCCAGCAGACCTACAGGGTCTGGAAACACCATATATTTT. Its translation is CASRPTGSGNTIYF.